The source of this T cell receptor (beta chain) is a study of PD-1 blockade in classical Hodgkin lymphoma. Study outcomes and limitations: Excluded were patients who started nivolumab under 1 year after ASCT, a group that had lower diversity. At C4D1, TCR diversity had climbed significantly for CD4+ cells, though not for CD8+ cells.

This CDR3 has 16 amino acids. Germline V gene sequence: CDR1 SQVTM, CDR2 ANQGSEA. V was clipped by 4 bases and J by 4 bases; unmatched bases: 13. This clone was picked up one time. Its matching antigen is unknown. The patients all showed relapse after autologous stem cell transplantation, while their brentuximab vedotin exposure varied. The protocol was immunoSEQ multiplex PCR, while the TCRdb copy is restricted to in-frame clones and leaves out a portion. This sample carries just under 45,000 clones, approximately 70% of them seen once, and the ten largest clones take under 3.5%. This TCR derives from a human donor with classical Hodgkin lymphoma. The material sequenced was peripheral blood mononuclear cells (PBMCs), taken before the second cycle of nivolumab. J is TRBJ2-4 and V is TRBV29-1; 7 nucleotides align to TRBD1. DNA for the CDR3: TGCAGCGTTGTGGGACCGAAGGACAGGCTGAAAAACATTCAGTACTTC. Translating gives CSVVGPKDRLKNIQYF. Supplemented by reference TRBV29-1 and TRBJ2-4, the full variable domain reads SAVISQKPSRDICQRGTSLTIQCQVDSQVTMMFWYRQQPGQSLTLIATANQGSEATYESGFVIDKFPISRPNLTFSTLTVSNMSPEDSSIYLCSVVGPKDRLKNIQYFGAGTRLSVL.